One and the same sample provided the 2 T cell receptor beta chains below, sequenced in a study of naive and memory T cell subsets (dated by TCRdb to the late 2010s). Broader findings and caveats from the paper: A few larger clonotypes were present in naive repertoires, particularly the CD8 repertoires, and these clonotypes were possibly memory cells re-expressing CD45RA.

Libraries were prepared through UMI-ligation and nested PCR. Sequenced using an Illumina MiSeq. The beta constant-region primer consisted of an equimolar mixture of two oligonucleotides that together covered TRBC1 and TRBC2. The ligated cDNA went through four rounds of PCR with nested alpha and beta constant-region primers together with the SP2 primer. TCRdb's own reprocessing of the public reads used fastp at Q25 and MiXCR and kept productive beta chains. Entries that share a CDR3 protein sequence are merged under the most common genes and DNA. Within this sample are roughly 150,000 distinct CDR3 sequences, with under 25% of them counted one time only. The ten top clones hold 0.09% to 0.13% of the sample. Their cognate antigens are unknown. Sample: naive CD4+ T cells from blood. The cell subset or site label, read with the paper, signifies: naive T cells, CD45RA high CD27+. All receptors come from a human donor in good health.

The genes are TRBV14 and TRBJ1-1; possibly TRBD1 for D (6 bases). This CDR3 spans 17 amino acids. V dropped 3 bases and J dropped 0 bases, with 17 bases sitting between them. From germline, CDR1 is SGHDN and CDR2 FVKESK. CDR3 DNA sequence: TGTGCCAGCAGCCACGTTTTCATAACAGGGATGAACACTGAAGCTTTCTTT. This encodes CASSHVFITGMNTEAFF.

In its sample, this clonotype was seen a few times. The chain is built from TRBV6-5 and TRBJ2-1, with 11 bases matching TRBD2. The CDR3 runs 15 residues. Germline CDR1 is MNHEY and CDR2 is SVGAGI. Trimming took 6 bases from V and 6 from J; bases not matched to a gene: 7. The CDR3 is CASRHSGRAPNEQFF. CDR3 in DNA: TGTGCCAGCAGACATAGCGGGAGGGCCCCCAATGAGCAGTTCTTC.